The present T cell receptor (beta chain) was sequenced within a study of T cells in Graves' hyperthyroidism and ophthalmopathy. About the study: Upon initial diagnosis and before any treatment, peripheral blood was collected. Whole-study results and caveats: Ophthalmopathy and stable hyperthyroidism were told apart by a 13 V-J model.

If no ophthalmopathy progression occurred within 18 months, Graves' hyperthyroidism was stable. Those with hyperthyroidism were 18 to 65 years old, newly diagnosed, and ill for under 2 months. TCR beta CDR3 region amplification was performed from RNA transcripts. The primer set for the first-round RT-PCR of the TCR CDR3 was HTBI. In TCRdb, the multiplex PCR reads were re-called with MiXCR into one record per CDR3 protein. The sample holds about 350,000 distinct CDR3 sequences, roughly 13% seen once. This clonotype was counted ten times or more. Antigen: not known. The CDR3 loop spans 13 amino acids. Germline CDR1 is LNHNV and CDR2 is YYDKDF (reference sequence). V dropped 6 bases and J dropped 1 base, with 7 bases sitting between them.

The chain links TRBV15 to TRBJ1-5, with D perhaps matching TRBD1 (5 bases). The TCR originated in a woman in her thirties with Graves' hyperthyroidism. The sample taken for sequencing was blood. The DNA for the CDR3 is TGTGCCACCAGTCGACAGAGCAATCAGCCCCAGCATTTT. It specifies CATSRQSNQPQHF.